Each of the 16 T cell receptor beta chains below was sequenced from the same sample in a study of blood T cell repertoires in COVID-19. The repertoire was sequenced with immunoSEQ multiplex PCR; TCRdb's copy has only in-frame clones and lacks some. The repertoire holds over 250,000 clones, with 85% as singletons. What was sequenced was peripheral blood. The receptor set was obtained from a human donor in a cohort sampled during active COVID-19.

The chain couples TRBV4-2 to TRBJ2-3; 14 bases fit TRBD2. This CDR3 region has 18 residues. V lost 0 bases and J lost 0; bases outside the gene matches: 2. Looked up from germline, CDR1 is LGHNA and CDR2 is YNFKEQ. The CDR3 nucleotides are TGTGCCAGCAGCCAAGACGGGACTAGCGGGAGAAGCACAGATACGCAGTATTTT. Translating it yields CASSQDGTSGRSTDTQYF.

Only one count was recorded for this clone. The CDR3 region is CASSLRGQGGNTIYF. CDR3 bases: TGTGCCAGCAGCTTAAGGGGACAGGGTGGAAACACCATATATTTT. The V and J genes are TRBV7-8 and TRBJ1-3; 9 bases map to TRBD1. Losses at the gene ends were 2 bases for V and 3 bases for J; bases not matched to a gene: 2. CDR1 SGHVS and CDR2 FQNEAQ come from the germline V gene. The CDR3 is 15 residues long.

J is TRBJ2-3 and V is TRBV5-1; 7 bases map to TRBD2. This CDR3 region has 14 residues. Trimming removed 7 bases from V and 2 bases from J; junction bases left unmatched: 7. Germline lookup yields CDR1 SGHRS and CDR2 YFSETQ. CDR3 residues: CASGREVPTDTQYF. CDR3 DNA sequence: TGCGCCAGCGGACGGGAGGTCCCCACAGATACGCAGTATTTT.

V is TRBV5-1 and J is TRBJ1-2; D may be TRBD1 (6 bases). V lost 3 bases to trimming and J lost 4 bases, with 10 bases between them. The germline V gene has CDR1 SGHRS and CDR2 YFSETQ. CDR3 length equals 13 residues. CDR3 sequence reads: CASSSDSFYGYTF. CDR3 in DNA: TGCGCCAGCAGCTCGGACAGTTTCTATGGCTACACCTTC.

The chain has TRBV28 and TRBJ2-2, with 7 nucleotides matching TRBD2. This CDR3 has 16 amino acids. Unmatched junction bases numbered 9, after V lost 7 bases and J lost 1 base. Germline lookup yields CDR1 MDHEN and CDR2 SYDVKM. The CDR3 DNA follows: TGTGCCAGCAACCCTGGGCGGGGGTGGAACACCGGGGAGCTGTTTTTT. It codes for CASNPGRGWNTGELFF.

This sequence joins TRBV2 and TRBJ2-5; 10 nucleotides align to TRBD2. CDR3 length equals 14 residues. J was trimmed by 4 bases and V by 10 bases; bases with no gene match: 9. Germline assignment: CDR1 SNHLY and CDR2 FYNNEI. The CDR3 here is CATKSGRAPETQYF. The DNA of the CDR3 is TGTGCCACCAAAAGCGGGAGGGCCCCAGAGACCCAGTACTTC.

A few counts support this clone. The DNA of the CDR3 is TGTGCCAGCAGCCGTATAACCGGCGGCGGGGAGCTGTTTTTT. It yields the protein CASSRITGGGELFF. The chain employs TRBV7-9 and TRBJ2-2; D unresolved. The CDR3 runs to 14 residues. Germline-derived CDR1 and CDR2 are SEHNR and FQNEAQ (reference sequence). The V gene lost 5 bases and the J gene lost 7 bases, with 14 bases spanning the gap. Together with reference TRBV7-9 and TRBJ2-2, the CDR3 gives the full variable domain: DTGVSQNPRHKITKRGQNVTFRCDPISEHNRLYWYRQTLGQGPEFLTYFQNEAQLEKSRLLSDRFSAERPKGSFSTLEIQRTEQGDSAMYLCASSRITGGGELFFGEGSRLTVL.

The chain joins TRBV28 to TRBJ1-1; D perhaps matches TRBD1 (6 bases). The V gene lost 6 bases and the J gene lost 1 base, with 12 bases spanning the gap. There are 14 residues in the CDR3. Germline CDR1 is MDHEN and CDR2 is SYDVKM. The CDR3 DNA follows: TGTGCCAGCAGCCAGGGGTACAGGAACACTGAAGCTTTCTTT. It is translated as CASSQGYRNTEAFF.

The V gene is TRBV6-5, the J gene TRBJ2-1, with D unresolved. The CDR3 spans 13 residues. Germline-derived CDR1 and CDR2 are MNHEY and SVGAGI. V dropped 6 bases and J dropped 0 bases, with 6 bases sitting between them. The DNA for the CDR3 is TGTGCCAGCAGGGAGAGCTCCTACAATGAGCAGTTCTTC. The encoded protein is CASRESSYNEQFF.

The chain employs TRBV11-2 and TRBJ2-3, with TRBD2 matching over 12 bases. The junction had 1 base not matched to a gene; V was cut back by 1 base and J by 5 bases. The CDR3 loop spans 15 amino acids. Germline values: CDR1 SGHAT, CDR2 FQNNGV. The CDR3 DNA reads TGTGCCAGCAGCTTAGGACTAGCGGGAGTAGATACGCAGTATTTT. Translated, it gives CASSLGLAGVDTQYF.

This chain connects TRBV2 to TRBJ2-1, with D perhaps TRBD2 (6 bases). The CDR3 extends over 14 amino acids. The V end was cut by 6 bases, the J end by 6 bases, with 15 bases between. CDR1 and CDR2 from the germline V gene are SNHLY and FYNNEI. The CDR3 protein is CASSPSSVGNEQFF. The CDR3 coding sequence is TGTGCCAGCAGCCCGTCTAGCGTGGGCAATGAGCAGTTCTTC.

This chain joins TRBV11-2 and TRBJ2-2; maybe TRBD2 (5 bases). V was shortened by 2 bases and J by 2 bases, with 12 bases between the two germline ends. The CDR3 runs 16 residues. Germline assignment: CDR1 SGHAT and CDR2 FQNNGV. In DNA, the CDR3 is TGTGCCAGCAGCTTACGTGGACTCTCAAACACCGGGGAGCTGTTTTTT. Its translation is CASSLRGLSNTGELFF. The entire variable domain, with the rest obtained from reference TRBV11-2 and TRBJ2-2, is as follows: EAGVAQSPRYKIIEKRQSVAFWCNPISGHATLYWYQQILGQGPKLLIQFQNNGVVDDSQLPKDRFSAERLKGVDSTLKIQPAKLEDSAVYLCASSLRGLSNTGELFFGEGSRLTVL.

CDR3 sequence reads: CASSPPGLAGGRTGELFF. The CDR3 DNA reads as TGTGCCAGCTCACCGCCGGGACTAGCGGGAGGGAGAACCGGGGAGCTGTTTTTT. The chain combines TRBV18 with TRBJ2-2, with 16 positions matching TRBD2. V shed 3 bases and J 5 bases; nucleotides not matched to a gene: 6. The CDR3 contains 18 residues. The germline gives CDR1 KGHSH, CDR2 LQKENI.

J is TRBJ2-1 and V is TRBV10-1; a weak D match, TRBD2 (5 bases). The CDR3 spans 16 residues. Germline V gene lookup returns CDR1 WNHNN and CDR2 SYGVQD (reference sequence). V lost 4 bases, J lost 0 bases, and 13 bases lay in between. CDR3 protein: CASSGGAASSYNEQFF. The DNA of the CDR3 is TGCGCCAGCAGTGGGGGAGCGGCAAGCTCCTACAATGAGCAGTTCTTC.

The chain recombines TRBV19 with TRBJ2-1; 9 bases are a match to TRBD2. The CDR3 has 16 amino acids. Germline V CDR1 and CDR2: LNHDA, SQIVND (reference sequence). The V gene end was trimmed by 6 bases and the J gene end by 0 bases; junction bases not matched to a gene: 6. CDR3 nucleotides: TGTGCCAGTAGGAAAAATAGCGGGAGCTCCTACAATGAGCAGTTCTTC. Protein: CASRKNSGSSYNEQFF.

V and J are TRBV3-1 (or the pseudogene TRBV3-2) and TRBJ1-4; the match to TRBD1 covers 8 bases. The ends lost 2 bases at V and 5 bases at J; junction bases unmatched: 7. CDR1 LGHDT and CDR2 YNNKEL come from the germline V gene (reference sequence). The CDR3 consists of 16 residues. DNA of the CDR3: TGTGCCAGCAGCCAACCAGTAACAGGGGGGAATGAAAAACTGTTTTTT. Its protein product is CASSQPVTGGNEKLFF.